This T cell receptor beta chain was captured in a study of shared clonotypes between healthy human individuals. General study results and limits: Only blood was sampled; tissue repertoires likely differ.

From germline, CDR1 is SGDLS and CDR2 YYNGEE. Deletions cut 4 bases from V and 2 bases from J, with 13 bases between. The CDR3 contains 15 residues. Genomic DNA per cell subset filled all wells of several immunoSEQ plates. TCRdb keeps only in-frame clones here, not all; method: immunoSEQ multiplex PCR. The profile shows approximately 2,200,000 clones, about 93% of them singletons. Naive CD8 cells lacked CD45RO, underwent positive selection for CCR7 and left out terminally differentiated effector memory CD45RA+ cells. A note on this clone: What it recognizes is unknown.

J is TRBJ1-3 and V is TRBV9; maybe TRBD1 (5 bases). This TCR was sampled from a man in his late teens or twenties in good health. Some clones in this sample may be carry-over from other donors' samples. The specimen sequenced was naive CD8+ T cells from PBMCs. The CDR3 reads CASSLTGGPGNTIYF. In DNA, the CDR3 is TGTGCCAGCAGCCTAACAGGAGGCCCTGGAAACACCATATATTTT.